This TCR beta chain comes out of a study of blood T cells in healthy people across ages. Study-wide background: About one barcoded beta molecule was captured per two T cells (by template switching).

Germline CDR1 SGHTA, CDR2 FQGNSA. The CDR3 spans 16 residues. V shed 2 bases and J shed 4 bases, with 18 bases lying between them. The authors extracted at least 6 micrograms of total RNA per sample. This clonotype was found a few times. What it recognizes is unknown. Study results and limitations: Researchers deemed the diversity estimates from one million T cells underestimates.

A second about 7 to 11 cycle PCR used barcoded and J-beta primers. TCRdb reprocessed the 5' RACE reads via MiXCR and lists one record per CDR3 protein. The sample shows 910,000 or so distinct CDR3 sequences, roughly 51% of them seen only once. V is TRBV7-2 and J is TRBJ2-7; D not certain. The receptor was derived from a woman aged 60 to 75 in good health. The specimen was blood. CDR3 sequence reads: CASSLKHAQDPYEQYF. The CDR3 bases are TGTGCCAGCAGCTTAAAACACGCCCAGGACCCTTACGAGCAGTACTTC.